These 23 T cell receptor beta chains came from one sample sequenced in a study of technical replicates of blood from a handful of donors. Profiled with immunoSEQ multiplex PCR; TCRdb holds only in-frame clones, not every one. The sample records 80,000 to 100,000 clones, around 96% being singletons. Sequenced input: T cells isolated from PBMCs. The receptors here all came from a human donor in good health.

This sequence joins TRBV7-9 and TRBJ2-1, with D possibly TRBD2 on 6 matching bases. The CDR3 loop spans 15 amino acids. V was trimmed by 5 bases and J by 4 bases, leaving 15 bases between them. CDR1 is SEHNR, CDR2 FQNEAQ, per germline (reference sequence). The CDR3 DNA is TGTGCCAGCAGCCCTACTGGGACTCCATACAATGAGCAGTTCTTC. Amino acids: CASSPTGTPYNEQFF. The whole variable domain, filled in from reference TRBV7-9 and TRBJ2-1, reads DTGVSQNPRHKITKRGQNVTFRCDPISEHNRLYWYRQTLGQGPEFLTYFQNEAQLEKSRLLSDRFSAERPKGSFSTLEIQRTEQGDSAMYLCASSPTGTPYNEQFFGPGTRLTVL.

V gene TRBV6-1 combines with J gene TRBJ1-2; TRBD1 aligns across 10 bases. The CDR3 is made up of 13 amino acids. Losses at the gene ends were 7 bases for V and 6 bases for J; bases not matched to a gene: 5. CDR1 and CDR2 from the germline V gene are MNHNS and SASEGT. The CDR3 DNA sequence: TGTGCCAGCACCTCCGGGACAGGGGATGGCTACACCTTC. It translates to CASTSGTGDGYTF.

The chain employs TRBV28 and TRBJ2-3; D gene uncertain. The CDR3 extends over 15 amino acids. The germline V gene has CDR1 MDHEN and CDR2 SYDVKM. V was pared by 3 bases and J by 1 base, with 11 bases between. DNA for the CDR3: TGTGCCAGCAGTTTTGAGCGAATTCGCACAGATACGCAGTATTTT. Translating it yields CASSFERIRTDTQYF.

This chain uses TRBV7-6 with TRBJ2-1; D gene uncertain. Trimming took 5 bases from V and 0 from J, leaving 11 bases between them. The CDR3 is made up of 15 amino acids. CDR1 is SGHVS, CDR2 FNYEAQ, per germline. The CDR3 DNA follows: TGTGCCAGCAGCCAATCTTTCGGCTCCTACAATGAGCAGTTCTTC. It encodes CASSQSFGSYNEQFF. Based on the CDR3 plus reference TRBV7-6 and TRBJ2-1, the full variable domain is GAGVSQSPRYKVTKRGQDVALRCDPISGHVSLYWYRQALGQGPEFLTYFNYEAQQDKSGLPNDRFSAERPEGSISTLTIQRTEQRDSAMYRCASSQSFGSYNEQFFGPGTRLTVL.

V and J are TRBV27 and TRBJ2-3, with D maybe TRBD1 (6 bases). V was clipped by 5 bases and J by 6 bases, with 12 bases between them. The CDR3 consists of 13 residues. Germline-derived CDR1 and CDR2 are MNHEY and SMNVEV (reference sequence). CDR3 sequence reads: CASSLLGQDTQYF. The CDR3 DNA reads TGTGCCAGCAGTCTTTTAGGACAGGATACGCAGTATTTT.

This clone was observed a few times. The V and J genes are TRBV5-1 and TRBJ1-1; D gene uncertain. V dropped 4 bases and J dropped 1 base, with 5 bases sitting between them. Germline CDR1 is SGHRS and CDR2 is YFSETQ. This CDR3 comprises 12 residues. The CDR3 sequence: CASSIGNTEAFF. The CDR3 DNA reads as TGCGCCAGCAGCATCGGGAACACTGAAGCTTTCTTT.

V usage is TRBV29-1 and J usage is TRBJ2-3; D is perhaps TRBD2 (6 bases). From germline, CDR1 is SQVTM and CDR2 ANQGSEA. This CDR3 has 12 residues. V was pared by 6 bases and J by 2 bases, with 9 bases between. The CDR3 sequence: CSVRRDTDTQYF. In DNA form, the CDR3 reads TGCAGCGTCCGGCGGGACACAGATACGCAGTATTTT.

The chain employs TRBV9 and TRBJ2-7, with D possibly matching TRBD1 (6 bases). Between the trimmed V and J ends, which lost 5 bases and 7 bases, there was a span of 16 bases. The CDR3 totals 13 residues. Germline V gene data show CDR1 as SGDLS and CDR2 as YYNGEE. In DNA form, the CDR3 reads TGTGCCAGCAGTGAGACCCCTAGGGGGGAGCAGTACTTC. Its translation: CASSETPRGEQYF.

The rearrangement joins TRBV5-5 to TRBJ1-2; 8 nucleotides match TRBD1. CDR3 length: 13 residues. The germline CDR1 and CDR2 sequences are SGHKS and YYEKEE (reference sequence). The J segment lost 4 bases and the V segment lost 4 bases, leaving 3 bases of the junction unmatched. The CDR3 loop is CASSLRGLYGYTF. DNA of the CDR3: TGTGCCAGCAGCCTCAGGGGGCTCTATGGCTACACCTTC.

V is TRBV27 and J is TRBJ2-7; 8 bases map to TRBD1. This CDR3 spans 14 amino acids. Germline trimming cut 6 bases from V and 5 bases from J; bases unmatched to any gene: 9. In germline, CDR1 is MNHEY, CDR2 SMNVEV (reference sequence). CDR3 DNA sequence: TGTGCCAGCAGCCCAGGGGGCGCATGGAACGAGCAGTACTTC. The encoded protein is CASSPGGAWNEQYF.

This chain uses TRBV28 with TRBJ1-4; D may be TRBD1 (6 bases). V lost 5 bases and J 8 bases, leaving 12 bases between the germline ends. The CDR3 spans 13 residues. Germline CDR1 is MDHEN and CDR2 is SYDVKM. The CDR3 nucleotides read TGTGCCAGCAGTCCAGGGACATTAGAAAAACTGTTTTTT. Its translation is CASSPGTLEKLFF.

As regards this clone: A read error may produce the germline difference seen at one junction end. The rearrangement joins TRBV2 to TRBJ1-1, with D unclear. Germline CDR1 is SNHLY and CDR2 is FYNNEI. The CDR3 runs to 12 residues. The CDR3 coding sequence is TGCCTCTGGCAGGAGGTTAACACTGAAGCTTTCTTT. Translated: CLWQEVNTEAFF.

This chain uses TRBV2 with TRBJ2-3; a weak D match, TRBD2 (6 bases). The germline V and J ends were trimmed by 1 base and 0 bases, with 8 bases remaining between them. The CDR3 is 15 amino acids. Germline V gives CDR1 SNHLY, CDR2 FYNNEI. The CDR3: CASSEGGISTDTQYF. The CDR3 DNA is TGTGCCAGCAGTGAAGGCGGGATCAGCACAGATACGCAGTATTTT.

This clone appeared a single time. The chain employs TRBV5-6 and TRBJ2-7; 10 nucleotides agree with TRBD1. Losses at the gene ends were 4 bases for V and 2 bases for J; bases not matched to a gene: 3. Germline assignment: CDR1 SGHDT and CDR2 YYEEEE. The CDR3 totals 14 residues. The CDR3 reads CASSTTGGPYEQYF. The CDR3, as DNA: TGTGCCAGCAGCACGACAGGGGGCCCCTACGAGCAGTACTTC.

The genes are TRBV29-1 and TRBJ2-7; 8 nucleotides align to TRBD1. V lost 6 bases, J lost 2 bases, and 6 bases stayed unmatched. Looked up from germline, CDR1 is SQVTM and CDR2 is ANQGSEA. The CDR3 sequence is 13 residues long. The CDR3 DNA follows: TGCAGCGTGGAGGACAGGGAAACCTACGAGCAGTACTTC. Protein: CSVEDRETYEQYF.

A single count supports this clone. The CDR3 nucleotides read TGTGCCTGGATCTTTGCGCGTTACGGCTACACCTTC. Protein: CAWIFARYGYTF. This chain links TRBV30 with TRBJ1-2, with no clear D. Germline assignment: CDR1 GTSNPN and CDR2 SVGIG (reference sequence). V lost 4 bases and J 8 bases, leaving 14 bases between the germline ends. The CDR3 loop spans 12 amino acids. Supplemented by reference TRBV30 and TRBJ1-2, the full variable domain reads SQTIHQWPATLVQPVGSPLSLECTVEGTSNPNLYWYRQAAGRGLQLLFYSVGIGQISSEVPQNLSASRPQDRQFILSSKKLLLSDSGFYLCAWIFARYGYTFGSGTRLTVV.

The rearrangement links TRBV18 to TRBJ2-7; weak D call: TRBD2 (6 bases). Trimming shortened V by 7 bases and J by 5 bases, and 12 bases separated the two germline ends. This CDR3 region has 12 residues. Germline CDR1 KGHSH, CDR2 LQKENI. The CDR3 loop reads CASLGGSHEQYF. The CDR3 region has the DNA TGTGCCAGCTTGGGAGGTTCCCACGAGCAGTACTTC.

This sequence joins TRBV7-9 and TRBJ2-7; the D gene is possibly TRBD2 (6 bases). The CDR3 spans 14 residues. Trimming left V 5 bases short and J 0 bases short, with 11 bases between. Germline values: CDR1 SEHNR, CDR2 FQNEAQ (reference sequence). This CDR3 reads CASSRLAASYEQYF. CDR3 in DNA: TGTGCCAGCAGCCGCTTAGCGGCCTCCTACGAGCAGTACTTC. The whole variable domain, filled in from reference TRBV7-9 and TRBJ2-7, reads DTGVSQNPRHKITKRGQNVTFRCDPISEHNRLYWYRQTLGQGPEFLTYFQNEAQLEKSRLLSDRFSAERPKGSFSTLEIQRTEQGDSAMYLCASSRLAASYEQYFGPGTRLTVT.

V is TRBV7-9 and J is TRBJ2-7; 7 nucleotides align to TRBD1. The CDR3 spans 14 residues. The V and J ends lost 5 bases and 7 bases, in that order; junction bases with no gene match: 11. Germline CDR1 reads SEHNR; CDR2 reads FQNEAQ (reference sequence). DNA of the CDR3: TGTGCCAGCAGCCCAAGAGGACAGGCTCAAGAGCAGTACTTC. Translating it yields CASSPRGQAQEQYF.

The chain is built from TRBV28 and TRBJ2-7; 7 nucleotides line up with TRBD1. The germline V gene encodes CDR1 MDHEN and CDR2 SYDVKM. The CDR3 runs to 14 residues. V lost 6 bases and J lost 2; bases outside the gene matches: 7. The CDR3 here is CASSLGQIPYEQYF. Written as DNA, the CDR3 is TGTGCCAGCAGCCTGGGACAGATCCCCTACGAGCAGTACTTC.

The rearrangement uses TRBV9 and TRBJ2-2; TRBD2 aligns across 7 bases. Trimming cost V 0 bases and J 3 bases; bases outside gene matches: 8. CDR3 length: 17 amino acids. Germline V gene data show CDR1 as SGDLS and CDR2 as YYNGEE. In DNA form, the CDR3 reads TGTGCCAGCAGCGTAGCTAGGGAGGGGAGACACACCGGGGAGCTGTTTTTT. Translation: CASSVAREGRHTGELFF. Using reference TRBV9 and TRBJ2-2 for the parts outside the CDR3, the full variable domain is DSGVTQTPKHLITATGQRVTLRCSPRSGDLSVYWYQQSLDQGLQFLIQYYNGEERAKGNILERFSAQQFPDLHSELNLSSLELGDSALYFCASSVAREGRHTGELFFGEGSRLTVL.

This rearrangement joins TRBV6-1 to TRBJ2-1, with 9 bases that match TRBD1. The V segment lost 0 bases and the J segment 7 bases; nucleotides outside the gene matches: 10. Germline CDR1 reads MNHNS; CDR2 reads SASEGT. This CDR3 is built from 17 residues. CDR3 protein: CASSEAIVGTGLNEQFF. The DNA for the CDR3 is TGTGCCAGCAGTGAAGCGATAGTCGGGACAGGGTTGAATGAGCAGTTCTTC.

This chain links TRBV7-3 with TRBJ2-3; the match to TRBD2 covers 10 bases. The CDR3 runs to 18 residues. V shed 1 base and J 4 bases; nucleotides not matched to a gene: 11. CDR1 is SGHTA, CDR2 FQGTGA, per germline. The CDR3 nucleotides are TGTGCCAGCAGCTTAAGGGTACAGAGCGGGAGGGCAGCAGATACGCAGTATTTT. It translates to CASSLRVQSGRAADTQYF. Variable domain in full (rest from reference TRBV7-3 and TRBJ2-3): GAGVSQTPSNKVTEKGKYVELRCDPISGHTALYWYRQSLGQGPEFLIYFQGTGAADDSGLPNDRFFAVRPEGSVSTLKIQRTERGDSAVYLCASSLRVQSGRAADTQYFGPGTRLTVL.